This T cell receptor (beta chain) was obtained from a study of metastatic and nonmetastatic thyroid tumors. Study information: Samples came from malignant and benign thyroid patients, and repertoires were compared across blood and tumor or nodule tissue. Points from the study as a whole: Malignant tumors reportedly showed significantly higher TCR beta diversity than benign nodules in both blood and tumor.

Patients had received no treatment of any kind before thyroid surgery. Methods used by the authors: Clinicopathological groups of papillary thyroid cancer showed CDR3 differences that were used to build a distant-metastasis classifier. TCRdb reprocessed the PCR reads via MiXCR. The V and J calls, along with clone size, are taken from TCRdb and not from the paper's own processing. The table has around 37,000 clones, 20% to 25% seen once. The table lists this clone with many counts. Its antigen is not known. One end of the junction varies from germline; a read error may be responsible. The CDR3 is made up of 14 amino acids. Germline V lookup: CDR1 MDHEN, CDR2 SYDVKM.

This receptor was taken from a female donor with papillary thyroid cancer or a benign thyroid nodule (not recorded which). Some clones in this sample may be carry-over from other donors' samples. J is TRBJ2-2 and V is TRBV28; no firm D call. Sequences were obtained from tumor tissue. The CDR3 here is CASSLARYTRELFF. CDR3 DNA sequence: TGTGCCAGCAGTTTGGCCAGATACACCAGGGAGCTGTTTTTT.